The 27 T cell receptor beta chains given below trace back to one sample, sequenced in a study of cytomegalovirus exposure and HLA in healthy donors. Primers for the PCR totalled 60 Vbeta and 13 Jbeta. Clones were sequenced by immunoSEQ multiplex PCR, and TCRdb holds only the in-frame ones, with some missing. This sample has roughly 34,000 clones, with about two thirds found just once. Sequencing used PBMCs. These receptors were obtained from a man aged 35 to 55 in good health and CMV-seropositive.

The V call is TRBV5-8, the J call TRBJ2-7, with D uncertain. The CDR3 extends over 15 amino acids. From germline, CDR1 is SGHTS and CDR2 YDEGEE. V was shortened by 0 bases and J by 2 bases, with 12 bases between the two germline ends. The CDR3 DNA is TGTGCCAGCAGCTTGGATTATAGTTCCACCTACGAGCAGTACTTC. It is translated as CASSLDYSSTYEQYF.

The chain joins TRBV27 to TRBJ1-1; D perhaps matches TRBD1 (5 bases). The CDR3 spans 15 residues. Trimming stripped 6 bases from V and 4 bases from J, with 18 bases between. The germline gives CDR1 MNHEY, CDR2 SMNVEV (reference sequence). CDR3 nucleotides: TGTGCCAGCAGCCCAGCGGGACGCCTGAGCACTGAAGCTTTCTTT. It is translated as CASSPAGRLSTEAFF.

The chain links TRBV30 to TRBJ1-5, with a possible D match to TRBD1 (5 bases). The V and J ends lost 5 bases and 2 bases respectively, with 7 bases between them. Per germline, CDR1 GTSNPN and CDR2 SVGIG (reference sequence). The CDR3 length is 12 residues. CDR3 loop: CAWQGGNQPQHF. The CDR3, as DNA: TGTGCCTGGCAGGGTGGCAATCAGCCCCAGCATTTT.

This rearrangement joins TRBV27 to TRBJ1-1; D uncertain. V gave up 0 bases and J gave up 1 base, with 9 bases separating them. Germline V gene data show CDR1 as MNHEY and CDR2 as SMNVEV (reference sequence). This CDR3 region has 15 residues. The CDR3 nucleotides read TGTGCCAGCAGTTTATCATCCGCGGGGAACACTGAAGCTTTCTTT. Protein sequence: CASSLSSAGNTEAFF.

The rearrangement uses TRBV19 and TRBJ2-7; the match to TRBD1 covers 9 bases. The CDR3 loop spans 15 amino acids. Per the germline V gene, CDR1 is LNHDA and CDR2 is SQIVND (reference sequence). V dropped 3 bases and J dropped 4; count of bases not matched to a gene: 7. CDR3 coding DNA: TGTGCCAGTAGTATTACCGGGACAGGGCTTTACGAGCAGTACTTC. Protein product: CASSITGTGLYEQYF.

The V call is TRBV6-1, the J call TRBJ1-2; D is perhaps TRBD1 (6 bases). CDR1 MNHNS and CDR2 SASEGT come from the germline V gene. The CDR3 extends over 12 amino acids. The germline V and J ends were trimmed by 10 bases and 1 base, with 10 bases remaining between them. Here the CDR3 reads CATGTFNYGYTF. CDR3 coding DNA: TGTGCCACCGGGACATTTAACTATGGCTACACCTTC.

The chain recombines TRBV10-2 with TRBJ1-4, with a weak D call TRBD1 (6 bases). This CDR3 has 13 amino acids. Looked up from germline, CDR1 is WSHSY and CDR2 is SAAADI. The V and J ends lost 7 bases and 5 bases respectively, with 11 bases between them. CDR3: CASTVGGNEKLFF. CDR3 sequence (DNA): TGCGCCAGCACGGTAGGGGGAAATGAAAAACTGTTTTTT.

This clone was picked up a small number of times. This CDR3 reads CASSESPEGAGGYTF. The CDR3 nucleotides are TGTGCCAGCAGTGAAAGTCCCGAGGGAGCTGGGGGCTACACCTTC. The chain combines TRBV6-1 with TRBJ1-2; D not certain. V was shortened by 2 bases and J by 8 bases, with 18 bases between the two germline ends. The CDR3 contains 15 residues. Germline-derived CDR1 and CDR2 are MNHNS and SASEGT.

The chain carries TRBV5-1 and TRBJ1-1; D uncertain. The germline CDR1 and CDR2 sequences are SGHRS and YFSETQ. CDR3 length: 15 residues. Trimming stripped 7 bases from V and 1 base from J, with 17 bases between. The CDR3 DNA follows: TGCGCCAGCTCTACCTCAGGTCCCGGGAACACTGAAGCTTTCTTT. It encodes CASSTSGPGNTEAFF.

This sequence joins TRBV11-2 and TRBJ2-5; possible D gene TRBD2, 6 bases. Germline CDR1 is SGHAT and CDR2 is FQNNGV. The CDR3 is 17 amino acids. V lost 4 bases and J lost 1, with 19 bases in between. The DNA for the CDR3 is TGTGCCAGCAGCTCCACTTCGGGACTCGGGATCCAAGAGACCCAGTACTTC. It encodes CASSSTSGLGIQETQYF.

The chain is built from TRBV14 and TRBJ2-2; TRBD2 might be the D (6 bases). The CDR3 covers 17 residues. CDR1 and CDR2 (germline): SGHDN, FVKESK. The V and J ends lost 0 bases and 4 bases respectively, with 15 bases between them. The CDR3 loop reads CASSQDQRAGLTGELFF. The CDR3 DNA follows: TGTGCCAGCAGCCAAGATCAGCGGGCAGGGCTCACCGGGGAGCTGTTTTTT.

This sequence joins TRBV19 and TRBJ1-5; D is undetermined. Trimming removed 3 bases at V and 5 bases at J, with 8 bases between. Germline-derived CDR1 and CDR2 are LNHDA and SQIVND (reference sequence). This CDR3 has 13 residues. This CDR3 reads CASSMSGDQPQHF. CDR3 nucleotides: TGTGCCAGTAGTATGAGCGGGGATCAGCCCCAGCATTTT.

This rearrangement joins TRBV7-9 to TRBJ1-1, with TRBD1 identical over 7 bases. CDR3 length: 15 residues. After removal of 1 base from V and 5 bases from J, the junction contained 7 bases not matched to a gene. Per germline, CDR1 SEHNR and CDR2 FQNEAQ (reference sequence). CDR3 loop: CASSLGSQGRTEAFF. The CDR3 DNA follows: TGTGCCAGCAGCTTAGGCTCACAGGGGAGGACTGAAGCTTTCTTT.

The chain carries TRBV9 and TRBJ2-5, with 9 bases aligning to TRBD1. The last part of the DNA fits TRBJ2-7 better; the J call may be wrong. The germline V gene has CDR1 SGDLS and CDR2 YYNGEE. The CDR3 consists of 15 residues. The CDR3 bases are TGTGCCAGCAGCGTTGACGGGACAGGGCGGTACGAGCAGTACTTC. As protein: CASSVDGTGRYEQYF.

This clone has more than one count but fewer than ten. The chain combines TRBV5-4 with TRBJ2-7, with TRBD1 matching 7 bases. V gave up 4 bases and J gave up 6 bases; unmatched junction bases: 7. The CDR3 runs 13 residues. Germline V gene sequence: CDR1 SGHNT, CDR2 YYREEE (reference sequence). CDR3 in amino acids: CASSPRDRVEQYF. DNA for the CDR3: TGTGCCAGCAGCCCCCGTGACAGGGTCGAGCAGTACTTC.

V usage is TRBV7-2 and J usage is TRBJ2-3; D gene uncertain. Trimming pared 5 bases from V and 4 bases from J, leaving 7 bases between. The CDR3 extends over 12 amino acids. From germline, CDR1 is SGHTA and CDR2 FQGNSA. CDR3 in DNA: TGTGCCAGCAGCCGGTTTGCAGATACGCAGTATTTT. Protein product: CASSRFADTQYF.

The chain uses TRBV7-2 and TRBJ2-7; TRBD1 might be the D (5 bases). The CDR3 sequence is 15 residues long. Between the trimmed V and J ends, which lost 5 bases and 0 bases, there was a span of 14 bases. Germline V gives CDR1 SGHTA, CDR2 FQGNSA. This CDR3 is CASSTQTATSYEQYF. The DNA of the CDR3 is TGTGCCAGCAGCACCCAGACAGCAACCTCCTACGAGCAGTACTTC.

CDR3 sequence (DNA): TGTGCCAGCAGTCCCCTCGGACAGGGCCCCAATTCACCCCTCCACTTT. Translated: CASSPLGQGPNSPLHF. The chain recombines TRBV28 with TRBJ1-6, with 8 positions matching TRBD1. V was pared by 5 bases and J by 7 bases, with 10 bases of the junction left unmatched. The germline gives CDR1 MDHEN, CDR2 SYDVKM. The CDR3 runs 16 residues.

This rearrangement joins TRBV5-1 to TRBJ2-1; 9 bases fit TRBD2. The V gene's germline CDR1 is SGHRS and CDR2 YFSETQ. V shed 6 bases and J 6 bases; nucleotides not matched to a gene: 10. This CDR3 has 15 amino acids. The CDR3 spells CASTSIAGVTNEQFF. The CDR3 coding sequence is TGCGCCAGCACCTCGATAGCGGGGGTAACCAATGAGCAGTTCTTC.

The chain has TRBV12-5 and TRBJ2-2; weak D call: TRBD2 (6 bases). CDR1 and CDR2 from the germline V gene are LGHNT and FRNRAP. The V end was cut by 5 bases, the J end by 0 bases, with 13 bases between. The CDR3 runs to 16 residues. The CDR3 nucleotides read TGTGCTAGTGGTGCGGGACCGGGGACGAACACCGGGGAGCTGTTTTTT. Translating it yields CASGAGPGTNTGELFF.

The chain joins TRBV19 to TRBJ1-1; TRBD1 might be the D (5 bases). V dropped 1 base and J dropped 3 bases, with 9 bases sitting between them. This CDR3 region has 14 residues. CDR1 is LNHDA and CDR2 is SQIVND in the germline V gene (reference sequence). CDR3 loop: CASSIVGGYTEAFF. The CDR3, as DNA: TGTGCCAGTAGTATAGTTGGGGGGTACACTGAAGCTTTCTTT.

Of note for this clone: This same CDR3 is encoded by further DNA sequences in the sample. V and J are TRBV5-8 and TRBJ1-5, with TRBD1 as a possible D gene (5 bases). Germline CDR1 and CDR2: SGHTS and YDEGEE. The CDR3 covers 14 residues. V lost 2 bases and J 4 bases, leaving 10 bases between the germline ends. The CDR3 sequence is CASSFGQPNQPQHF. The CDR3 DNA reads TGTGCCAGCAGCTTCGGACAACCTAATCAGCCCCAGCATTTT.

In DNA form, the CDR3 reads TGTGCCTGGAGTGCGGGCAGGGGTGATCAGCCCCAGCATTTT. Translating it yields CAWSAGRGDQPQHF. V is TRBV30 and J is TRBJ1-5, with D possibly matching TRBD1 (6 bases). Germline CDR1 GTSNPN, CDR2 SVGIG (reference sequence). This CDR3 is built from 14 residues. Deletions cut 1 base from V and 5 bases from J, with 12 bases between.

Turning to this clone: The identical CDR3 is also encoded by other nucleotide sequences in the sample. This chain joins TRBV2 and TRBJ1-5; D is undetermined. Germline loops: CDR1 SNHLY, CDR2 FYNNEI. The CDR3 has 14 amino acids. Trimming took off 0 bases at V and 1 base at J, with 4 bases between the two ends. CDR3 protein: CASSEAQSNQPQHF. The CDR3 nucleotides read TGTGCCAGCAGTGAAGCACAGAGCAATCAGCCCCAGCATTTT.

This rearrangement joins TRBV7-9 to TRBJ2-7, with D tentatively TRBD2 (6 bases). This CDR3 has 15 residues. Trimming left V 2 bases short and J 3 bases short, with 14 bases between. Germline V gene lookup returns CDR1 SEHNR and CDR2 FQNEAQ (reference sequence). CDR3 DNA sequence: TGTGCCAGCAGCTTATACGGGGGAATTAACTACGAGCAGTACTTC. It yields the protein CASSLYGGINYEQYF.

V gene TRBV19 combines with J gene TRBJ1-1; unclear D gene. V was clipped by 2 bases and J by 1 base, with 5 bases between them. CDR3 length: 13 amino acids. From germline, CDR1 is LNHDA and CDR2 SQIVND (reference sequence). As DNA, the CDR3 is TGTGCCAGTAGTATATCGGGGAACACTGAAGCTTTCTTT. Translated: CASSISGNTEAFF.

V gene TRBV7-6 combines with J gene TRBJ1-4; no firm D call. The germline gives CDR1 SGHVS, CDR2 FNYEAQ. The CDR3 contains 14 residues. V gave up 5 bases and J gave up 4 bases, with 11 bases separating them. CDR3 coding DNA: TGTGCCAGCAGCCCCTCAGGCCTTAATGAAAAACTGTTTTTT. Protein product: CASSPSGLNEKLFF.